The sequence of this TCR beta chain was determined in a study of spatial heterogeneity in lung cancer. Study as a whole: Consistently, beta-chain sequences turned up in larger numbers than alpha-chain sequences did. Study-wide points: Ubiquitous, expanded tumor-derived TCRs were more frequently observed in blood at resection than at follow-up.

Time point of the sample: sample taken at primary tumor resection. TCRdb used MiXCR to reprocess the 5' RACE reads, holding one entry per CDR3 protein. The table records some 80,000 distinct CDR3 sequences, around 7.3% of them present only once. Germline V CDR1 and CDR2: SGDLS, YYNGEE. With V trimmed by 3 bases and J by 5 bases, 11 bases remained unmatched. The CDR3 is 17 residues long. This clonotype was recorded a few times. Its antigen is currently unknown. The chain couples TRBV9 to TRBJ2-7; 13 nucleotides line up with TRBD2. The TCR originated in a male donor with early-stage non-small cell lung cancer. The specimen comprised PBMCs, sampled at surgery. The CDR3 sequence is CASSAGLAGEGGDEQYF. The CDR3, as DNA: TGTGCCAGCAGCGCCGGACTAGCGGGAGAGGGCGGGGACGAGCAGTACTTC.